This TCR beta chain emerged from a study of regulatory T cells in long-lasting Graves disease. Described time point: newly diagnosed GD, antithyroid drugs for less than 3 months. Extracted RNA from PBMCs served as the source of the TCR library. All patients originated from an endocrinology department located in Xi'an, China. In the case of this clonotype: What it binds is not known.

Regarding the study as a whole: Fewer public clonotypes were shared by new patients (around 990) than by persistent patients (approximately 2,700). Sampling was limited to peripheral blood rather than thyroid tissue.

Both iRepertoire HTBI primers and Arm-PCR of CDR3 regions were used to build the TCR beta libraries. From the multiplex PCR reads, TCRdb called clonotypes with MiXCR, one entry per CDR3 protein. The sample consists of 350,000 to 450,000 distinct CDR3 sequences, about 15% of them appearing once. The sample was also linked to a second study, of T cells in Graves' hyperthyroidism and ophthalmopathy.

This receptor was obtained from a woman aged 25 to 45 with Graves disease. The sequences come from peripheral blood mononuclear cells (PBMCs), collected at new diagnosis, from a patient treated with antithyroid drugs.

Here the CDR3 reads CSAKGWGQGPYNEQFF. In DNA form, the CDR3 reads TGCAGTGCTAAGGGGTGGGGACAGGGGCCCTACAATGAGCAGTTCTTC. The rearrangement links TRBV20-1 to TRBJ2-1, with 10 bases identical to TRBD1. Germline values: CDR1 DFQATT, CDR2 SNEGSKA (reference sequence). The CDR3 extends over 16 amino acids. V dropped 4 bases and J dropped 2; count of bases not matched to a gene: 8.